A single sample is the source of the 27 T cell receptor beta chains below, sequenced in a study of T cell responses to AZD1222 COVID-19 vaccine (dated by TCRdb to the early 2020s). The method was the immunoSEQ multiplex PCR assay. Drawn from immuneACCESS, this table holds only the in-frame rearrangements with V and J called that TCRdb kept. Clones are partly lost; checked studies trace under half to an unresolved V gene and leave the rest unexplained. The sample has tens of thousands of clones on record, 80% to 90% of them singletons. Around 1.1% of the sample is taken by the ten largest. What this sample's time point label stands for: about 28 days (+/-7) after the second vaccine dose. The input for sequencing was peripheral blood, taken 28 days after the second AZD1222 dose. These receptors came from an adult who received the AZD1222 COVID-19 vaccine.

This clone has a handful of counts. The V call is TRBV6-1, the J call TRBJ2-6; 9 bases are shared with TRBD1. Trimming at V came to 0 bases and at J to 3 bases, leaving 9 bases not matched to a gene. CDR1 is MNHNS and CDR2 is SASEGT in the germline V gene. The CDR3 sequence is 19 residues long. The CDR3 region has the DNA TGTGCCAGCAGTGAAGCCCCGGGACAGGGTTTTAGTGGGGCCAACGTCCTGACTTTC. It encodes CASSEAPGQGFSGANVLTF.

V usage is TRBV4-1 and J usage is TRBJ2-7; a weak D match, TRBD1 (6 bases). Between the trimmed V and J ends, which lost 0 bases and 7 bases, there was a span of 16 bases. The germline gives CDR1 MGHRA, CDR2 YSYEKL. This CDR3 has 15 residues. The CDR3 is CASSQEFRGTGEQYF. The CDR3 region has the DNA TGCGCCAGCAGCCAAGAGTTCAGGGGCACAGGGGAGCAGTACTTC.

The chain is built from TRBV28 and TRBJ2-1; no reliable D call. From germline, CDR1 is MDHEN and CDR2 SYDVKM. The CDR3 is made up of 16 amino acids. The V end was cut by 5 bases, the J end by 1 base, with 15 bases between. The CDR3 is CASSPKLSGSYNEQFF. CDR3 DNA sequence: TGTGCCAGCAGTCCTAAACTATCGGGTTCCTACAATGAGCAGTTCTTC.

This chain uses TRBV9 with TRBJ2-7; tentatively, D is TRBD2 (5 bases). V lost 0 bases, J lost 9 bases, and 16 bases lay in between. Germline values: CDR1 SGDLS, CDR2 YYNGEE. The CDR3 runs to 14 residues. The CDR3 sequence is CASSVDPRLGRQYF. The CDR3 nucleotides read TGTGCCAGCAGCGTAGATCCCCGACTGGGGAGGCAGTACTTC.

CDR3 loop: CASSHYSGPLNTGELFF. DNA for the CDR3: TGTGCCAGCAGCCACTATAGCGGGCCTTTGAACACCGGGGAGCTGTTTTTT. This chain connects TRBV7-8 to TRBJ2-2; 7 bases line up with TRBD2. With 5 bases clipped from V and 1 base from J, the junction kept 10 bases outside the gene matches. The CDR3 runs 17 residues. From germline, CDR1 is SGHVS and CDR2 FQNEAQ.

In its sample, this clone was seen a few times. The chain recombines TRBV19 with TRBJ2-2, with D unresolved. This CDR3 contains 12 residues. Germline CDR1 reads LNHDA; CDR2 reads SQIVND (reference sequence). Trimming cost V 5 bases and J 7 bases, with 8 bases left between them. CDR3 nucleotides: TGTGCCAGTAGTCCCCGAGGCGGGGAGCTGTTTTTT. This codes for CASSPRGGELFF. Based on the CDR3 plus reference TRBV19 and TRBJ2-2, the full variable domain is DGGITQSPKYLFRKEGQNVTLSCEQNLNHDAMYWYRQDPGQGLRLIYYSQIVNDFQKGDIAEGYSVSREKKESFPLTVTSAQKNPTAFYLCASSPRGGELFFGEGSRLTVL.

The chain links TRBV5-4 to TRBJ2-1; 9 positions match TRBD2. Germline V gene lookup returns CDR1 SGHNT and CDR2 YYREEE (reference sequence). The V and J ends lost 8 bases and 9 bases, in that order; junction bases with no gene match: 9. CDR3 length: 13 residues. The CDR3 DNA follows: TGTGCCAGTCGACTTGGGACTAGCAGTGAGCAGTTCTTC. Protein product: CASRLGTSSEQFF.

The V and J genes are TRBV5-5 and TRBJ1-5, with unresolved D. The CDR3 loop spans 14 amino acids. The V gene lost 4 bases and the J gene lost 11 bases, with 19 bases spanning the gap. Germline CDR1 and CDR2: SGHKS and YYEKEE (reference sequence). The CDR3: CASSPITGSTAQHF. CDR3 coding DNA: TGTGCCAGCAGCCCGATCACCGGCAGTACAGCCCAGCATTTT.

The V call is TRBV5-4, the J call TRBJ1-1; D not resolved. V lost 4 bases, J lost 1 base, and 8 bases lay in between. Germline V gene sequence: CDR1 SGHNT, CDR2 YYREEE (reference sequence). This CDR3 is 13 amino acids long. The CDR3 DNA sequence: TGTGCCAGCAGCACCCCGAGGAACACTGAAGCTTTCTTT. It specifies CASSTPRNTEAFF.

The chain links TRBV20-1 to TRBJ2-1; 8 nucleotides match TRBD2. CDR1 and CDR2 from the germline V gene are DFQATT and SNEGSKA (reference sequence). The CDR3 has 15 residues. V lost 3 bases, J lost 5 bases, and 9 bases stayed unmatched. CDR3 nucleotides: TGCAGTGCTAGTAGCGGGGAGGGGAACAACAATGAGCAGTTCTTC. It encodes CSASSGEGNNNEQFF.

V and J are TRBV5-1 and TRBJ2-3; a possible D gene is TRBD1 (6 bases). CDR1 SGHRS and CDR2 YFSETQ come from the germline V gene. CDR3 length: 15 residues. V lost 2 bases and J lost 2, with 12 bases in between. The chain's CDR3 is CASSFSGALTDTQYF. The CDR3, as DNA: TGCGCCAGCAGCTTCTCAGGGGCGCTCACAGATACGCAGTATTTT.

Here the CDR3 DNA reads TGCGCCAGCAGCCAAGACAGAGCCCACTATGGCTACACCTTC. This codes for CASSQDRAHYGYTF. The V and J genes are TRBV4-3 and TRBJ1-2; D gene uncertain. Germline V gene lookup returns CDR1 LGHNA and CDR2 YSLEER. The length of the CDR3 is 14 residues. Deletions cut 0 bases from V and 3 bases from J, with 8 bases between.

This chain links TRBV5-1 with TRBJ2-1; 14 bases align to TRBD2. V lost 7 bases, J lost 10 bases, and 13 bases stayed unmatched. The CDR3 runs to 16 residues. Germline CDR1 is SGHRS and CDR2 is YFSETQ. Here the CDR3 reads CASRGLAGVFWWEQFF. In DNA form, the CDR3 reads TGCGCCAGCCGGGGACTAGCGGGAGTGTTTTGGTGGGAGCAGTTCTTC.

The V and J genes are TRBV10-3 and TRBJ2-1; 8 nucleotides agree with TRBD2. CDR1 and CDR2 from the germline V gene are ENHRY and SYGVKD. The CDR3 totals 15 residues. After removal of 6 bases from V and 3 bases from J, the junction contained 7 bases not matched to a gene. DNA for the CDR3: TGTGCCATCAGGAGAGCGGGGGAAGTCTACAATGAGCAGTTCTTC. Protein: CAIRRAGEVYNEQFF.

This clone was seen once. The rearrangement links TRBV2 to TRBJ2-7, with TRBD1 matching over 9 bases. CDR1 is SNHLY, CDR2 FYNNEI, per germline. CDR3 size: 13 residues. Trimming at V came to 10 bases and at J to 3 bases, leaving 7 bases not matched to a gene. The CDR3 here is CAINRDRVYEQYF. CDR3 DNA sequence: TGTGCCATTAATAGGGACAGGGTCTACGAGCAGTACTTC.

The rearrangement joins TRBV5-1 to TRBJ2-1, with 7 bases matching TRBD1. V was pared by 0 bases and J by 1 base, with 1 base of the junction left unmatched. Germline V CDR1 and CDR2: SGHRS, YFSETQ. The CDR3 is 15 residues long. This chain's CDR3 is CASSLETGSYNEQFF. CDR3 nucleotide sequence: TGCGCCAGCAGCTTGGAGACAGGGTCCTACAATGAGCAGTTCTTC.

The chain is built from TRBV7-9 and TRBJ2-3; D possibly uses TRBD1 or TRBD2 (7 bases each). Deletions cut 6 bases from V and 5 bases from J, with 21 bases between. This CDR3 comprises 16 residues. Per the germline V gene, CDR1 is SEHNR and CDR2 is FQNEAQ (reference sequence). The CDR3 nucleotides read TGTGCCAGCAGGACAGGGACTACCTACCGGGAAGATACGCAGTATTTT. Translating it yields CASRTGTTYREDTQYF.

This clone appeared once. The gene calls are TRBV2 and TRBJ2-7; TRBD1 matches at 7 bases. The CDR3 totals 13 residues. Germline V gene lookup returns CDR1 SNHLY and CDR2 FYNNEI. The V and J ends lost 6 bases and 4 bases, in that order; junction bases with no gene match: 6. DNA of the CDR3: TGTGCCAGCAGATTGACAGGGAAGTACGAGCAGTACTTC. As protein: CASRLTGKYEQYF. Full variable domain (remainder filled in from reference TRBV2 and TRBJ2-7): EPEVTQTPSHQVTQMGQEVILRCVPISNHLYFYWYRQILGQKVEFLVSFYNNEISEKSEIFDDQFSVERPDGSNFTLKIRSTKLEDSAMYFCASRLTGKYEQYFGPGTRLTVT.

V gene TRBV6-5 combines with J gene TRBJ2-5; 12 positions agree with TRBD2. The CDR3 has 15 amino acids. Trimming removed 6 bases from V and 5 bases from J; junction bases left unmatched: 7. Per germline, CDR1 MNHEY and CDR2 SVGAGI. CDR3 protein: CASRGLAGFTETQYF. CDR3 bases: TGTGCCAGCAGAGGACTAGCGGGATTTACGGAGACCCAGTACTTC.

The rearrangement links TRBV21-1 to TRBJ1-5. TRBV21-1 is flagged as a pseudogene. This CDR3 has 15 amino acids. The chain's CDR3 is CASSPLGGDNQPQHF. The CDR3 nucleotides are TGTGCCAGCAGCCCTTTGGGAGGGGACAATCAGCCCCAGCATTTT.

The gene calls are TRBV4-2 and TRBJ1-1; a possible D gene is TRBD1 (5 bases). The V end was cut by 5 bases, the J end by 0 bases, with 13 bases between. Germline V gives CDR1 LGHNA, CDR2 YNFKEQ. The CDR3 is 15 residues long. Here the CDR3 DNA reads TGTGCCAGCAGCTCCCAAGGGGTCATGAACACTGAAGCTTTCTTT. Translating it yields CASSSQGVMNTEAFF.

The J gene is TRBJ1-2, the V gene TRBV19; D gene ambiguous. The germline CDR1 and CDR2 sequences are LNHDA and SQIVND (reference sequence). V lost 4 bases and J lost 4, with 16 bases in between. CDR3 length: 15 amino acids. CDR3 protein: CASSKTGSSVYGYTF. The CDR3 nucleotides read TGTGCCAGTAGTAAAACGGGTAGCTCCGTCTATGGCTACACCTTC.

The genes are TRBV6-5 and TRBJ2-4; 8 bases align to TRBD1. Germline V CDR1 and CDR2: MNHEY, SVGAGI. V was clipped by 5 bases and J by 3 bases; unmatched bases: 0. CDR3 length: 13 amino acids. Here the CDR3 DNA reads TGTGCCAGCAGTACAGGGGGCAAAAACATTCAGTACTTC. The encoded protein is CASSTGGKNIQYF.

The V and J genes are TRBV18 and TRBJ2-2, with D hard to call. The CDR3 runs to 14 residues. Germline CDR1 KGHSH, CDR2 LQKENI. Trimming took 10 bases from V and 1 from J, leaving 13 bases between them. CDR3 loop: CATSPNQNTGELFF. The CDR3 DNA reads TGTGCCACCTCCCCTAACCAGAACACCGGGGAGCTGTTTTTT.

The rearrangement joins TRBV19 to TRBJ2-2; 10 nucleotides match TRBD2. The length of the CDR3 is 18 residues. Looked up from germline, CDR1 is LNHDA and CDR2 is SQIVND (reference sequence). Trimming removed 5 bases from V and 2 bases from J; junction bases left unmatched: 11. This CDR3 is CASSGLRTSGFNTGELFF. CDR3 bases: TGTGCCAGTAGTGGGCTTCGGACTAGCGGATTTAACACCGGGGAGCTGTTTTTT.

The chain uses TRBV4-3 and TRBJ2-4; D ambiguous. The CDR3 has 14 residues. Trimming removed 0 bases at V and 10 bases at J, with 13 bases between. Germline V gene data show CDR1 as LGHNA and CDR2 as YSLEER. CDR3 loop: CASSQDMGITIQYF. DNA for the CDR3: TGCGCCAGCAGCCAAGACATGGGGATCACAATTCAGTACTTC.

Regarding this clone: The junction and the germline gene differ at one end; a read error may be behind it. This rearrangement joins TRBV2 to TRBJ2-5, with D uncertain. The CDR3 is 10 amino acids. Germline V CDR1 and CDR2: SNHLY, FYNNEI. CDR3 nucleotides: TGTGCCAGCAGAGAAGAGACCCAGTACTTC. Translated, it gives CASREETQYF.